This T cell receptor beta chain was sequenced for a study of PD-1 blockade in classical Hodgkin lymphoma. At the level of the study: Nivolumab was administered to patients intravenously at 3 mg/kg every 2 weeks. Notes on the study in general: Nivolumab initiation under 1 year post-ASCT meant exclusion. Newly diagnosed and completely responding patients shared comparable baseline diversity.

Some clones are missing from TCRdb's copy, which holds only in-frame ones; the method was immunoSEQ multiplex PCR. The data hold 40,000 to 60,000 clones, with 73% observed a single time. All trial patients relapsed after autologous stem cell transplantation. There are 15 residues in the CDR3. Germline-derived CDR1 and CDR2 are SGHTA and FQGNSA. V was pared by 1 base and J by 0 bases, with 7 bases between. This clone was seen only a few times. Antigen specificity is unknown. The chain employs TRBV7-2 and TRBJ1-3, with D unclear. The receptor's source is a human donor with classical Hodgkin lymphoma. Sequencing used peripheral blood mononuclear cells (PBMCs), obtained before the second cycle of nivolumab. The CDR3 protein is CASSLGLSSGNTIYF. Written as DNA, the CDR3 is TGTGCCAGCAGCTTAGGTCTGAGCTCTGGAAACACCATATATTTT. The full variable domain, rest sourced from reference TRBV7-2 and TRBJ1-3, is GAGVSQSPSNKVTEKGKDVELRCDPISGHTALYWYRQSLGQGLEFLIYFQGNSAPDKSGLPSDRFSAERTGGSVSTLTIQRTQQEDSAVYLCASSLGLSSGNTIYFGEGSWLTVV.